What follows are 29 T cell receptor beta chains derived from one specimen sequenced in a study of blood T cell repertoires in COVID-19. Clones were sequenced by immunoSEQ multiplex PCR, and TCRdb holds only the in-frame ones, with some missing. The sample carries hundreds of thousands of clones, around 87% recorded once. Sequenced: peripheral blood. Receptor source: a woman aged 45 to 65 with COVID-19, enrolled during active disease.

The table lists this clone with a few counts. The chain combines TRBV19 with TRBJ2-1; weak D call: TRBD2 (5 bases). This CDR3 spans 13 amino acids. The germline CDR1 and CDR2 sequences are LNHDA and SQIVND (reference sequence). Trimming removed 5 bases at V and 6 bases at J, with 11 bases between. The CDR3 DNA sequence: TGTGCCAGTAGTCTGCTGGCGGGCAATGAGCAGTTCTTC. Translation: CASSLLAGNEQFF.

The chain employs TRBV15 and TRBJ2-1; 12 bases are shared with TRBD2. CDR1 and CDR2 from the germline V gene are LNHNV and YYDKDF (reference sequence). The CDR3 covers 15 residues. V was clipped by 3 bases and J by 7 bases; unmatched bases: 4. The CDR3 reads CATSRTSGSGNEQFF. For the CDR3, the DNA is TGTGCCACCAGCAGGACTAGCGGGAGTGGAAATGAGCAGTTCTTC.

This chain links TRBV24-1 with TRBJ2-1, with 10 positions matching TRBD1. Trimming removed 8 bases from V and 13 bases from J; junction bases left unmatched: 7. In germline, CDR1 is KGHDR, CDR2 SFDVKD. The CDR3 has 12 residues. The CDR3 loop is CATNRQGAAQFF. The DNA for the CDR3 is TGTGCCACCAACCGACAGGGGGCTGCCCAGTTCTTC.

V and J are TRBV27 and TRBJ2-5, with TRBD2 matching over 10 bases. The germline V gene encodes CDR1 MNHEY and CDR2 SMNVEV (reference sequence). The CDR3 has 13 amino acids. With V trimmed by 6 bases and J by 5 bases, 3 bases remained unmatched. DNA for the CDR3: TGTGCCAGCAGAAAGGGACTAGCGGAGACCCAGTACTTC. This gives the protein CASRKGLAETQYF.

This clone appeared a few times. The chain joins TRBV24-1 to TRBJ1-3; tentatively, D is TRBD1 (6 bases). The CDR3 totals 14 residues. Germline assignment: CDR1 KGHDR and CDR2 SFDVKD. The ends were cut back, 4 bases at V and 6 bases at J, with 12 bases in the middle. CDR3 sequence reads: CATSEKDRPNTIYF. CDR3 nucleotide sequence: TGTGCCACCAGTGAGAAGGACAGACCAAACACCATATATTTT.

The genes are TRBV29-1 and TRBJ1-5, with TRBD1 as a possible D gene (5 bases). With 3 bases removed from V and 5 bases from J, the gap between germline ends came to 8 bases. The CDR3 runs 12 residues. CDR1 SQVTM and CDR2 ANQGSEA come from the germline V gene. The CDR3 DNA reads as TGCAGCGTTGAGGACAACGATCAGCCCCAGCATTTT. It encodes CSVEDNDQPQHF. Filled out from reference TRBV29-1 and TRBJ1-5, the complete variable domain reads SAVISQKPSRDICQRGTSLTIQCQVDSQVTMMFWYRQQPGQSLTLIATANQGSEATYESGFVIDKFPISRPNLTFSTLTVSNMSPEDSSIYLCSVEDNDQPQHFGDGTRLSIL.

J is TRBJ2-3 and V is TRBV19; TRBD2 matches 14 bases. The CDR3 loop spans 21 amino acids. Germline V gene sequence: CDR1 LNHDA, CDR2 SQIVND (reference sequence). Trimming took 10 bases from V and 1 from J; bases not matched to a gene: 22. CDR3 sequence: CATRGWRSGTSGSWGTDTQYF. In nucleotides, the CDR3 is TGTGCCACCAGGGGTTGGAGGTCCGGGACTAGCGGGAGTTGGGGCACAGATACGCAGTATTTT.

The chain carries TRBV6-1 and TRBJ2-7; tentative D call: TRBD2 (5 bases). Germline V gives CDR1 MNHNS, CDR2 SASEGT. V lost 2 bases and J 3 bases, leaving 17 bases between the germline ends. CDR3 size: 16 residues. CDR3 sequence: CASSELVVEGVYEQYF. CDR3 DNA sequence: TGTGCCAGCAGTGAATTAGTGGTCGAGGGAGTCTACGAGCAGTACTTC.

The chain carries TRBV5-4 and TRBJ2-2, with TRBD1 matching over 7 bases. Looked up from germline, CDR1 is SGHNT and CDR2 is YYREEE (reference sequence). CDR3 length equals 16 residues. The J segment lost 1 base and the V segment lost 4 bases, leaving 7 bases of the junction unmatched. The DNA of the CDR3 is TGTGCCAGCAGCCCGGGGAGACAGGGGAACACCGGGGAGCTGTTTTTT. As protein: CASSPGRQGNTGELFF.

The chain is built from TRBV2 and TRBJ2-2, with unresolved D. Germline CDR1 SNHLY, CDR2 FYNNEI. V lost 3 bases to trimming and J lost 9 bases, with 5 bases between them. This CDR3 is 11 amino acids long. In nucleotides, the CDR3 is TGTGCCAGCAGTGACAATCGGGAGCTGTTTTTT. Protein product: CASSDNRELFF.

This rearrangement joins TRBV19 to TRBJ1-1; 12 bases are a match to TRBD1. This CDR3 is built from 20 residues. The trim removed 6 bases at V and 3 bases at J, leaving 20 bases unmatched. Germline V CDR1 and CDR2: LNHDA, SQIVND (reference sequence). CDR3 region: CASRTSGTGGSLSMDTEAFF. In DNA form, the CDR3 reads TGTGCCAGTAGAACTTCCGGGACAGGGGGCAGTTTGAGCATGGACACTGAAGCTTTCTTT.

In nucleotides, the CDR3 is TGTGCCAGCTCTCGGGGACTAGCGACCTACAATGAGCAGTTCTTC. As protein: CASSRGLATYNEQFF. The chain carries TRBV18 and TRBJ2-1, with 10 nucleotides matching TRBD2. CDR3 length: 15 residues. Per germline, CDR1 KGHSH and CDR2 LQKENI. V was pared by 6 bases and J by 2 bases, with 4 bases of the junction left unmatched.

The J gene is TRBJ1-2, the V gene TRBV6-4; D uncertain. Germline V lookup: CDR1 MRHNA, CDR2 SNTAGT. This CDR3 region has 13 residues. V shed 2 bases and J shed 0 bases, with 4 bases lying between them. The CDR3, as DNA: TGTGCCAGCAGTGACGGGCCTAACTATGGCTACACCTTC. This sequence encodes CASSDGPNYGYTF.

The rearrangement uses TRBV2 and TRBJ1-2, with TRBD1 identical over 7 bases. J gave up 3 bases and V 5 bases, and 12 bases lay outside the gene matches. Germline CDR1 is SNHLY and CDR2 is FYNNEI. CDR3 length: 16 amino acids. The CDR3 here is CASSYDRDGLDYGYTF. DNA of the CDR3: TGTGCCAGCAGTTATGACAGGGATGGATTGGACTATGGCTACACCTTC.

The chain couples TRBV6-5 to TRBJ1-3; possible D gene TRBD1, 5 bases. Germline V gene sequence: CDR1 MNHEY, CDR2 SVGAGI. The CDR3 sequence is 16 residues long. Trimming left V 0 bases short and J 0 bases short, with 9 bases between. The CDR3 protein is CASSYSGGNSGNTIYF. For the CDR3, the DNA is TGTGCCAGCAGTTACTCGGGGGGGAACTCTGGAAACACCATATATTTT.

The V call is TRBV5-1, the J call TRBJ2-3, with 8 bases matching TRBD2. Germline CDR1 SGHRS, CDR2 YFSETQ. V lost 4 bases and J lost 5; bases outside the gene matches: 6. This CDR3 has 14 residues. CDR3 region: CASSQGLARDTQYF. The CDR3 DNA is TGCGCCAGCAGCCAAGGACTAGCCAGAGATACGCAGTATTTT.

This chain connects TRBV4-2 to TRBJ1-2; 8 bases fit TRBD1. The V gene end was trimmed by 3 bases and the J gene end by 8 bases; junction bases not matched to a gene: 14. CDR3 length equals 16 residues. CDR1 is LGHNA, CDR2 YNFKEQ, per germline. The CDR3 DNA sequence: TGTGCCAGCAGCCAGGATTTCCAGGGGGCGCGGTTAGGCTACACCTTC. Its translation: CASSQDFQGARLGYTF.

In this sample, this clone turned up a few times. This chain links TRBV5-1 with TRBJ2-2, with D perhaps TRBD2 (6 bases). The CDR3 sequence is 15 residues long. The germline V gene encodes CDR1 SGHRS and CDR2 YFSETQ. V lost 5 bases and J 0 bases, leaving 11 bases between the germline ends. DNA of the CDR3: TGCGCCAGCAGTAATCCTAGCGCGAACACCGGGGAGCTGTTTTTT. Translating it yields CASSNPSANTGELFF.

The rearrangement links TRBV7-7 to TRBJ2-5, with 7 nucleotides matching TRBD2. This CDR3 comprises 15 residues. Per germline, CDR1 SSHAT and CDR2 FNYEAQ (reference sequence). V was clipped by 0 bases and J by 2 bases; unmatched bases: 3. The CDR3 sequence: CASSLAGGLQETQYF. CDR3 coding DNA: TGTGCCAGCAGCTTAGCGGGAGGGTTACAAGAGACCCAGTACTTC.

V and J are TRBV30 and TRBJ2-3; D gene uncertain. The CDR3 covers 15 residues. Trimming removed 2 bases from V and 0 bases from J, with 12 bases in between. CDR1 and CDR2 from the germline V gene are GTSNPN and SVGIG (reference sequence). The CDR3 DNA is TGTGCCTGGAGTAAAGACTTGAGAAGCACAGATACGCAGTATTTT. Its protein is CAWSKDLRSTDTQYF.

The chain links TRBV5-1 to TRBJ1-1, with 8 positions matching TRBD1. Germline assignment: CDR1 SGHRS and CDR2 YFSETQ. The J segment lost 9 bases and the V segment lost 0 bases, leaving 7 bases of the junction unmatched. The CDR3 covers 14 residues. This CDR3 reads CASSLESTGDKAFF. For the CDR3, the DNA is TGCGCCAGCAGCTTGGAATCGACAGGGGATAAAGCTTTCTTT.

The chain joins TRBV6-6 to TRBJ2-7; a weak D match, TRBD2 (6 bases). The CDR3 extends over 14 amino acids. In germline, CDR1 is MNHNY, CDR2 SVGAGI (reference sequence). The germline V and J ends were trimmed by 4 bases and 6 bases, with 16 bases remaining between them. CDR3 in amino acids: CASSLRDSSAEQYF. CDR3 DNA: TGTGCCAGCAGTTTGCGGGACTCCTCTGCCGAGCAGTACTTC.

The rearrangement links TRBV6-4 to TRBJ2-1; D may be TRBD2 (6 bases). Germline V gene lookup returns CDR1 MRHNA and CDR2 SNTAGT. CDR3 size: 19 residues. The V end lost 10 bases, the J end lost 6 bases, and 34 bases lay between the germline ends. The CDR3 region is CATCGGNGLGSRQSNEQFF. In nucleotides, the CDR3 is TGTGCCACCTGTGGGGGGAATGGTCTGGGTAGTCGACAGTCCAATGAGCAGTTCTTC.

The chain uses TRBV6-5 and TRBJ2-7, with 12 bases that match TRBD2. V shed 8 bases, J shed 3 bases, and the junction held 8 bases outside the gene matches. This CDR3 has 15 amino acids. Per germline, CDR1 MNHEY and CDR2 SVGAGI. CDR3 protein: CASDLQTSGSYEQYF. The CDR3 DNA follows: TGTGCCAGCGATTTACAGACTAGCGGGAGCTACGAGCAGTACTTC.

This chain links TRBV2 with TRBJ1-2; TRBD1 matches 9 bases. V lost 8 bases to trimming and J lost 12 bases; unmatched junction nucleotides: 19. Germline V CDR1 and CDR2: SNHLY, FYNNEI. The CDR3 loop spans 15 amino acids. As DNA, the CDR3 is TGTGCCAGCCTCCTGGTTGAGTTCGGGACAGGGCAACACACCTTC. It encodes CASLLVEFGTGQHTF.

The chain joins TRBV5-6 to TRBJ2-7; D is uncertain. The CDR3 length is 15 residues. Trimming took off 0 bases at V and 4 bases at J, with 14 bases between the two ends. Per germline, CDR1 SGHDT and CDR2 YYEEEE. Written as DNA, the CDR3 is TGTGCCAGCAGCTTGGGCGGAAGAGAGTTGTACGAGCAGTACTTC. Protein sequence: CASSLGGRELYEQYF.

This chain joins TRBV7-3 and TRBJ1-2, with 8 bases lining up with TRBD1. CDR3 size: 12 residues. The J segment lost 7 bases and the V segment lost 6 bases, leaving 4 bases of the junction unmatched. Germline V gene lookup returns CDR1 SGHTA and CDR2 FQGTGA. CDR3 region: CASRPRGPGYTF. CDR3 nucleotides: TGTGCCAGCAGGCCCAGGGGGCCTGGCTACACCTTC.

The chain joins TRBV11-3 to TRBJ2-7, with no clear D. The V gene's germline CDR1 is SGHNT and CDR2 YENEEA. With 5 bases removed from V and 6 bases from J, the gap between germline ends came to 14 bases. This CDR3 is built from 13 residues. This chain's CDR3 is CASSRERRGEQYF. The CDR3 DNA follows: TGTGCCAGCAGCCGCGAAAGGCGCGGCGAGCAGTACTTC.

The CDR3 sequence is CASSSGGTHRDGYTF. CDR3 nucleotides: TGTGCCAGTAGCTCAGGAGGCACCCACCGGGATGGCTACACCTTC. V gene TRBV19 combines with J gene TRBJ1-2; unclear D gene. V dropped 6 bases and J dropped 6 bases, with 20 bases sitting between them. CDR1 is LNHDA, CDR2 SQIVND, per germline (reference sequence). The CDR3 consists of 15 residues.